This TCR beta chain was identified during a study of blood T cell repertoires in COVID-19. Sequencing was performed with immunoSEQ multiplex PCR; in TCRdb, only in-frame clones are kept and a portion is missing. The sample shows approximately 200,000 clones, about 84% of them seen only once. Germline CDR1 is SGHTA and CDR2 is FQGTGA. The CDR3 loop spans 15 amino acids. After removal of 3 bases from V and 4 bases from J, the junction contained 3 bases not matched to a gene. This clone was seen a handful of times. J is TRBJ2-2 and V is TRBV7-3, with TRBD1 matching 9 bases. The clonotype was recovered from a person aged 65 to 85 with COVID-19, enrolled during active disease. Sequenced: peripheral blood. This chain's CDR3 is CASSLTGGLTGELFF. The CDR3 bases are TGTGCCAGCAGCTTGACAGGGGGACTCACCGGGGAGCTGTTTTTT.